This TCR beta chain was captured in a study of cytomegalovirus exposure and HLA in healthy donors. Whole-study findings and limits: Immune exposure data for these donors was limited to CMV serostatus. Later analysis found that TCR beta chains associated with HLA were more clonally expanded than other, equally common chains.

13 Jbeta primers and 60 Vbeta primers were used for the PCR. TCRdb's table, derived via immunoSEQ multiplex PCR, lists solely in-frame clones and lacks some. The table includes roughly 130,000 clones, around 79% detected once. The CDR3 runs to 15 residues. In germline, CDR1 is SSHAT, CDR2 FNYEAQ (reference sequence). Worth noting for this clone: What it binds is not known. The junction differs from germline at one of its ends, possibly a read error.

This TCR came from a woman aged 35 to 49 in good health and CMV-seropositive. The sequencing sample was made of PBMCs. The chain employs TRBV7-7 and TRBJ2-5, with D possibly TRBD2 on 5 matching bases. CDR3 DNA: TGTGCTAGCAGCTTAGCGCCAACGGACCAAGAGACCCAGTACTTC. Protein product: CASSLAPTDQETQYF. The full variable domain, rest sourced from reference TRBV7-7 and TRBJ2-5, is GAGVSQSPRYKVTKRGQDVTLRCDPISSHATLYWYQQALGQGPEFLTYFNYEAQPDKSGLPSDRFSAERPEGSISTLTIQRTEQRDSAMYRCASSLAPTDQETQYFGPGTRLLVL.